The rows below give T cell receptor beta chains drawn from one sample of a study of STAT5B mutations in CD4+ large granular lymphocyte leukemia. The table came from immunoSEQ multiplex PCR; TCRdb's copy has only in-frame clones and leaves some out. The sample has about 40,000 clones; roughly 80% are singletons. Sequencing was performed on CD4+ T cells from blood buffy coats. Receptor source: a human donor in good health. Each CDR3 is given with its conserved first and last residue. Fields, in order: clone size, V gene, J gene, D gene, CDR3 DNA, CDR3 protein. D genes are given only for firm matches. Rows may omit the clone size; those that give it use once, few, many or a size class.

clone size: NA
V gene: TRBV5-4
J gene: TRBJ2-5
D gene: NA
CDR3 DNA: TGTGCCAGCAGCTACACCGGGAACCAAGAGACCCAGTACTTC
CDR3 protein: CASSYTGNQETQYF

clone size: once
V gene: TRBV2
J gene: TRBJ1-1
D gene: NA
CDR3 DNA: TGTGCCAGCAGTGACTTGGGGAAGGCTGAAGCTTTCTTT
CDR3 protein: CASSDLGKAEAFF

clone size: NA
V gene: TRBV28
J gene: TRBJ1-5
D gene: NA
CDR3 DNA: TGTGCCAGCAGTTTTGGGTTCGGGCGCAATCAGCCCCAGCATTTT
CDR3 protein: CASSFGFGRNQPQHF

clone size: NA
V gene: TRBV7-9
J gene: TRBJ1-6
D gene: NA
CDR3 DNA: TGTGCCAGCAGCTCCGTGTTCGTATCACCCCTCCACTTT
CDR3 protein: CASSSVFVSPLHF

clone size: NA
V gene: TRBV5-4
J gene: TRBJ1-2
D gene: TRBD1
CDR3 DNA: TGTGCCAGCAGCTTACAGGGGACAGGGGGCTTCAGATACACCTTC
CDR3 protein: CASSLQGTGGFRYTF

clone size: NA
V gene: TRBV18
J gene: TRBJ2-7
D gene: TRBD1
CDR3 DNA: TGTGCCAGCTCACACACCGGGACAGGGGACGGAGAGCAGTACTTC
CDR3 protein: CASSHTGTGDGEQYF

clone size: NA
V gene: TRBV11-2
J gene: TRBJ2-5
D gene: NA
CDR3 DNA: TGTGCCAGCAGCCCGCGAACCGGGACTCGGGCCCAAGAGACCCAGTACTTC
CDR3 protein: CASSPRTGTRAQETQYF

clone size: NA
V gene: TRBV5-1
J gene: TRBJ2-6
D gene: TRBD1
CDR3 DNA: TGCGCCAGCAGCTTATTAGGGACAGGGGCCTCTGGGGCCAACGTCCTGACTTTC
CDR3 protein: CASSLLGTGASGANVLTF

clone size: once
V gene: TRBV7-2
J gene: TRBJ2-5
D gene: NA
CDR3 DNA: TGTGCCAGCAGCCCCGCCGGGGACCAAGAGACCCAGTACTTC
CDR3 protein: CASSPAGDQETQYF

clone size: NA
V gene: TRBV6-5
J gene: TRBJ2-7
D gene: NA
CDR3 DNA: TGTGCCAGCAGACCAGGGCCCTACGAGCAGTACTTC
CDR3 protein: CASRPGPYEQYF

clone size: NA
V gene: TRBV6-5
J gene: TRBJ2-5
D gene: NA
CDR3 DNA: TGTGCCAGCAGTTACTCGAGGTTCACGGTTTCTGAGACCCAGTACTTC
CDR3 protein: CASSYSRFTVSETQYF

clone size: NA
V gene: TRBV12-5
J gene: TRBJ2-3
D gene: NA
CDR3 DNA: TGTGCTAGTGGTTTGGGCAGTTCGGGGACGGATACGCAGTATTTT
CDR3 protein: CASGLGSSGTDTQYF

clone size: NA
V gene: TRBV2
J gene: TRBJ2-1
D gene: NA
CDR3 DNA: TGTGCCAGCAGTTGGACCATTTACAATGAGCAGTTCTTC
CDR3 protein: CASSWTIYNEQFF

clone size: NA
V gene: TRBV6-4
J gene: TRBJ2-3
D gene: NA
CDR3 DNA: TGTGCCAGCAGCGATTCAGGGGGGCCAGATACGCAGTATTTT
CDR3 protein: CASSDSGGPDTQYF

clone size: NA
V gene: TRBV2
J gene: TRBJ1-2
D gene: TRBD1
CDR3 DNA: TGTGCCAGCAGTGAAGCGCAGGACAGGAGAAATTTC
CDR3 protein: CASSEAQDRRNF

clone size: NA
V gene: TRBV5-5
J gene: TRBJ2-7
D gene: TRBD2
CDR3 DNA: TGTGCCAGCAGCCTGGGACTAGCGGGAGGCCTCCGCTACGAGCAGTACTTC
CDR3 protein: CASSLGLAGGLRYEQYF

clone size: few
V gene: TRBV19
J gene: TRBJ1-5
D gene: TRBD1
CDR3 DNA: TGTGCCAGTAGTATACAGGGGGATAGCAATCAGCCCCAGCATTTT
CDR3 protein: CASSIQGDSNQPQHF

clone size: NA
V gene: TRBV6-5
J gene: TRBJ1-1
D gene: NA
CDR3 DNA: TGTGCCAGCAGTTACTCGGGGGGATTGAACACTGAAGCTTTCTTT
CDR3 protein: CASSYSGGLNTEAFF

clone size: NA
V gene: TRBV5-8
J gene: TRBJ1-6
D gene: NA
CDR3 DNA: TGTGCCAGCAGCTTGGCTCGAGATTCACCCCTCCACTTT
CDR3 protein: CASSLARDSPLHF

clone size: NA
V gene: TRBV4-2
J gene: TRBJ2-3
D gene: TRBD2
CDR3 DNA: TGTGCCAGCAGCGTCGGGGGGGCGAGCACAGATACGCAGTATTTT
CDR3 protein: CASSVGGASTDTQYF

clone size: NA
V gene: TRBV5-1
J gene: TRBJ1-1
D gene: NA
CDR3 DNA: TGCGCCAGCAGCATATTAGGGAACACTGAAGCTTTCTTT
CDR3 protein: CASSILGNTEAFF

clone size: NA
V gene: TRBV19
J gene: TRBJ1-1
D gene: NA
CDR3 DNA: TGTGCCAGTAGTATCAGTATGAGAGCTTTCTTT
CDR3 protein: CASSISMRAFF